Sequencing of this TCR beta chain was carried out in a study of blood T cell repertoires in COVID-19 (dated by TCRdb to the early 2020s). Study-wide context: Samples from collaborators originated in the United States, Italy and Spain and spanned both the acute and convalescent phases of COVID-19. The samples were drawn from the first 160 participants of the ongoing ImmuneRACE study and from about 1,200 subjects provided by 6 global collaborators. The material from the prospective study consisted of cDNA or gDNA derived from T cells, B-cell-depleted T cells, or PBMCs. Where HLA class I and class II types were available, the types were taken from metadata supplied by the sample provider, not from assay-based typing. Sample metadata almost always included a de-identified subject ID, COVID-19 status, age in years and sex. The dataset comprised deeply sampled blood TCRbeta repertoires from subjects exposed to, actively infected with, or recovered from COVID-19. The repertoires were made available in a free public database intended to serve as a resource for research on the immune response to SARS-CoV-2. Points the paper makes about the study in general: The quantity of clinical and demographic metadata differed by source and by participant and was supplied without curation.

From the cysteine up to the phenylalanine, the CDR3 has a length of 16 residues. The retained sequence is limited to the CDR3, 48 bases, with the frame set at the first base. CDR1 and CDR2 are drawn from the germline V gene (reference sequence): LNHDA, SQIVND. For this chain, trimming is 3 bases at the V end and 2 bases at the J end, and the number of junction bases without a gene match is 8. About this clone: What this receptor recognizes is not known. No clone much larger than this one lies a single base away; base qualities are absent.

The immunoSEQ Assay, a bias-controlled multiplex PCR, was used to amplify TCRbeta CDR3 regions from genomic DNA. The original pipeline was this. Nucleated cell counts per sample were estimated from amplification of reference gene primers within the assay. To quantify the absolute abundance of each unique TCRbeta CDR3 rearrangement, sequence reads were collapsed and filtered. For each sample, productive Simpson clonality was calculated as the square root of Simpson's diversity index across productive rearrangements. Imported from immuneACCESS, the table was reduced by TCRdb to in-frame sequences with V and J called. These copies leave out some clones; in studies compared against another copy, an unresolved V gene accounts for under half, and the cause of the remainder is not known. For V, J and clone size, that table is used; D and trimming come from the DNA. Here the sample has about 160,000 clones; roughly 82% occur a single time. Less than 2.5% of the sample comes from the top ten.

Each collaborating institution followed its own protocols to collect whole blood in K2EDTA tubes. For TCRbeta analysis, collaborator samples were shipped as frozen whole blood, as isolated PBMCs, or as DNA extracted from either sample type. The sample was peripheral blood. In this chain, TRBV19 is recombined with TRBJ2-3; the junction holds 7 bases that match TRBD1. This sequence originates from a man between 65 and 85 years old with acute or convalescent COVID-19. CDR3 sequence: CASSIGTDHLTDTQYF. In nucleotide form, the sequence is TGTGCCAGTAGTATCGGGACAGACCACCTCACAGATACGCAGTATTTT.